This T cell receptor (beta chain) emerged from a study of naive and memory T cell subsets. The beta constant-region primer was an equimolar mix of two oligonucleotides covering TRBC1 and TRBC2. A single record per CDR3 protein comes from TCRdb applying MiXCR to the UMI-ligation and nested PCR reads. The table includes about 85,000 distinct CDR3 sequences, less than 15% detected once. CD4 T cells were positively selected, then CD8 T cells from the CD4-negative fraction. Only a few counts were recorded for this clonotype. What was sequenced was central memory CD4+ T cells from blood. The source is a human donor in good health.

DNA for the CDR3: TGTGCCACCTCGGATGGTACCTACGAGCAGTACTTC. Protein sequence: CATSDGTYEQYF. The chain couples TRBV28 to TRBJ2-7; the D is unclear. The germline V gene encodes CDR1 MDHEN and CDR2 SYDVKM. The germline V and J ends were trimmed by 10 bases and 2 bases, with 12 bases remaining between them. CDR3 size: 12 residues.